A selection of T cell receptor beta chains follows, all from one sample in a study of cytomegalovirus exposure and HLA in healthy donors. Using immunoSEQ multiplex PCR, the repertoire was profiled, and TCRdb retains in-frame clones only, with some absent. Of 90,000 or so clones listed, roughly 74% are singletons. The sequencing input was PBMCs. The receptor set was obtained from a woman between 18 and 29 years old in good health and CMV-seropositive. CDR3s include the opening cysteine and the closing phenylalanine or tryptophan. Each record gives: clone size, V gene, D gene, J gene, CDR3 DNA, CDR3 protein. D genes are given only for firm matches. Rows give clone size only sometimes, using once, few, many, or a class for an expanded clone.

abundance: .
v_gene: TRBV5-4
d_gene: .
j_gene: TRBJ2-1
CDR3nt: TGTGCCAGCAGCTTGAACCCCGGCTCCTACAATGAGCAGTTCTTC
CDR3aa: CASSLNPGSYNEQFF

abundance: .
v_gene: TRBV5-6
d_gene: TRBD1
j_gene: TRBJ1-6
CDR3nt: TGTGCCAGCAGCTTGGATTCAGGACAGGGCATTTCACCCCTCCACTTT
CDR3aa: CASSLDSGQGISPLHF

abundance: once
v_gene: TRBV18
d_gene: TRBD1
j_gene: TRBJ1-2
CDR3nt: TGTGCCAGCTCACAACAACGGACAGGAGCTAACTATGGCTACACCTTC
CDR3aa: CASSQQRTGANYGYTF

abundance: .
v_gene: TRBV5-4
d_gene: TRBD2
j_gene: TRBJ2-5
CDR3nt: TGTGCCAGCAGCTTGGGGGGCAGCGGGAGGTTGGAGACCCAGTACTTC
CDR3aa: CASSLGGSGRLETQYF

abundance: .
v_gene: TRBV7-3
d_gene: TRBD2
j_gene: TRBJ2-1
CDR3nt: TGTGCCAGCAGCCCAGCGGGGGGGGACACCAGCTCCTACAATGAGCAGTTCTTC
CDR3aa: CASSPAGGDTSSYNEQFF

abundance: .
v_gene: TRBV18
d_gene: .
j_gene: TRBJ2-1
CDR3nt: TGTGCCAGCTCACCACAGACTGCCAACAATGAGCAGTTCTTC
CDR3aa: CASSPQTANNEQFF

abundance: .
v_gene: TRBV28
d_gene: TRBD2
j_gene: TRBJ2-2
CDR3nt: TGTGCCAGCAGTTTCTTGGTGAGGCGGGGGTCATCCGGGGAGCTGTTTTTT
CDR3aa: CASSFLVRRGSSGELFF

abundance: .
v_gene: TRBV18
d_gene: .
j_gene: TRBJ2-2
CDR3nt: TGTGCCAGCTCGCCGGGACAAGAGGCCACCGGGGAGCTGTTTTTT
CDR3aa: CASSPGQEATGELFF

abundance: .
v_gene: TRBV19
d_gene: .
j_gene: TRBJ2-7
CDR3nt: TGTGCCAGTAGTATACGAGGCGAGAGCTCCTACGAGCAGTACTTC
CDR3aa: CASSIRGESSYEQYF

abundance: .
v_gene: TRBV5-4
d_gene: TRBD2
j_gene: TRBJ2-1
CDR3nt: TGTGCCAGCAGCTCACCTACTAGCGGGTTTTACAATGAGCAGTTCTTC
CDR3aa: CASSSPTSGFYNEQFF

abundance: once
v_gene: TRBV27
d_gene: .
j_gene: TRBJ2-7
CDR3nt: TGTGCCAGCAGTTCCTCCCCGAGGGGGGAGCAGTACTTC
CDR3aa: CASSSSPRGEQYF

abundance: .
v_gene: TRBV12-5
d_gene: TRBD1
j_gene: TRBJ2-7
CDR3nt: TGTGCTAGTGGGCCCGGACAGGGGGGAAACTACGAGCAGTACTTC
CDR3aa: CASGPGQGGNYEQYF

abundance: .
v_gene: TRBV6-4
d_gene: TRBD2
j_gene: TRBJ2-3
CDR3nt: TGTGCCAGCAGTGCCTCTAGCGGAAGCACAGATACGCAGTATTTT
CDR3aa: CASSASSGSTDTQYF

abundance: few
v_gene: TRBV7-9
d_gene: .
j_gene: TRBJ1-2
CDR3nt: TGTGCCAGCAGCTTAACCCCAGGGCCCAAAGATGGCTACACCTTC
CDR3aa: CASSLTPGPKDGYTF

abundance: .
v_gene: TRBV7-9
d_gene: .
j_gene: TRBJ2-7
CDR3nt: TGTGCCAGCAGCCCTTCACCCGGGACATCCTCCTACGAGCAGTACTTC
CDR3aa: CASSPSPGTSSYEQYF

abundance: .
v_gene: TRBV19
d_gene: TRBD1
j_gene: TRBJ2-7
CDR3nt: TGTGCCAGTAGTGCTGGACAGGTCTGGCTCTACGAGCAGTACTTC
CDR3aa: CASSAGQVWLYEQYF

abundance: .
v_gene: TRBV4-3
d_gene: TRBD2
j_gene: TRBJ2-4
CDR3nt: TGCGCCAGCAGCCAAGACGGGGGGAATATGGGAAAAAACATTCAGTACTTC
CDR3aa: CASSQDGGNMGKNIQYF